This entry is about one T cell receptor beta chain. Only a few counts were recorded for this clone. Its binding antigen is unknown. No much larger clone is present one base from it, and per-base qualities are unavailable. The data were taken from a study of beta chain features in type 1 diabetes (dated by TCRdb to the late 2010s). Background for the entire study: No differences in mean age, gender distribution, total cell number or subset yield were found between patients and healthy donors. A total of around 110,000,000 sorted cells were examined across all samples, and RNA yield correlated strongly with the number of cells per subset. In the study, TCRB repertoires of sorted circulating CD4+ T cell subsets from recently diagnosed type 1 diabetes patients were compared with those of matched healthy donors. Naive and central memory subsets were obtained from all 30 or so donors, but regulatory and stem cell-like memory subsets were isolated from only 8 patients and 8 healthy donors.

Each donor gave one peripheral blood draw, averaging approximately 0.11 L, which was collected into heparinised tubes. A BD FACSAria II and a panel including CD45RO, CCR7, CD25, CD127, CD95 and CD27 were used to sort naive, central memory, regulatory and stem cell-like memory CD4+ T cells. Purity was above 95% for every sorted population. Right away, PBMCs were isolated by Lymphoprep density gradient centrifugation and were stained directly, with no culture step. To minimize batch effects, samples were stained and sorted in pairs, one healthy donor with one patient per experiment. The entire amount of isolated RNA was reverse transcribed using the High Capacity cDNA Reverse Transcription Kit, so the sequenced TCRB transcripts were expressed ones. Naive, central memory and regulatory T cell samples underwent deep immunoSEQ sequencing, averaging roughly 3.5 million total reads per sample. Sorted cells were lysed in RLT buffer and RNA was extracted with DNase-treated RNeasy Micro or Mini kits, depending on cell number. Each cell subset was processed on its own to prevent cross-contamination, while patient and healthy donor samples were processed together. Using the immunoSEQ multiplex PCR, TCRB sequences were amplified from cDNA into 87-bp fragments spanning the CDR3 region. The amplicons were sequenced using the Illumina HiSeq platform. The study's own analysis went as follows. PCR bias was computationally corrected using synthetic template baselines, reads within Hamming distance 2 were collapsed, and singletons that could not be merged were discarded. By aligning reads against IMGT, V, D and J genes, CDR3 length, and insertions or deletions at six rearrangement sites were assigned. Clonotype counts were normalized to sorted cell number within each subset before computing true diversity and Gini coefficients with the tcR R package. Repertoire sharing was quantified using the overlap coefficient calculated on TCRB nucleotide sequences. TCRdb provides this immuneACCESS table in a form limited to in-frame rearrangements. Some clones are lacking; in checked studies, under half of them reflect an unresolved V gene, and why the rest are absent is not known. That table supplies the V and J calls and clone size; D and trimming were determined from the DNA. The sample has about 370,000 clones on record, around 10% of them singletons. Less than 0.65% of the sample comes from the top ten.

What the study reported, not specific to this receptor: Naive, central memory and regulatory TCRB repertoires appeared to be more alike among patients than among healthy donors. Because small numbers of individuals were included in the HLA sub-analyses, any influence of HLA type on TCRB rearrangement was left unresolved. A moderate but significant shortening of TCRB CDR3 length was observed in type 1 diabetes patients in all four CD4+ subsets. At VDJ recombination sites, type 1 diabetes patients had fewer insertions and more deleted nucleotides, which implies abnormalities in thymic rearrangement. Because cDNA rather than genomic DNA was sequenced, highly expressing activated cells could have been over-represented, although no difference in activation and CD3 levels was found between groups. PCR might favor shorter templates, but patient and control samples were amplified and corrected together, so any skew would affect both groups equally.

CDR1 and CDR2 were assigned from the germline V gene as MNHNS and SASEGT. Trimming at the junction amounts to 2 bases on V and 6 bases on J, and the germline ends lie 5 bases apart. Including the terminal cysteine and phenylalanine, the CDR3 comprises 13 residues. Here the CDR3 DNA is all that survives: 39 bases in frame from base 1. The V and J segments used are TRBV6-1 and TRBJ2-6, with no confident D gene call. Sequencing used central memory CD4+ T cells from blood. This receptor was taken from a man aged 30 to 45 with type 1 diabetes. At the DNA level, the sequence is TGTGCCAGCAGTGAATGGGCGGCCAACGTCCTGACTTTC. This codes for CASSEWAANVLTF.